The rows below give T cell receptor beta chains drawn from one sample of a study of a mutant IDH1 vaccine in newly diagnosed glioma. Only in-frame clones appear in the TCRdb table, and some are missing; sequencing was by immunoSEQ multiplex PCR. The table includes about 64,000 clones, 65% to 75% detected once. Their target antigens are unknown. Sequenced material: PBMCs, taken from a glioma patient whose treatment included an IDH1 peptide vaccine. The receptors were gathered from a man aged 45 to 65 with glioma. Each CDR3 is given with its conserved first and last residue. Each record gives: J gene, D gene, V gene, clone size, CDR3 DNA, CDR3 protein. D genes are given only for firm matches. Size is omitted from some rows. Given values are once, few, many or a class for expanded clones.

TRBJ1-1,.,TRBV5-6,.,TGTGCCAGCAGCTTTTCCGGACGGGTATCCAGCTCTTTCTTT,CASSFSGRVSSSFF
TRBJ1-4,.,TRBV27,.,TGTGCCAGCAGGCCCGGGGCCTACTCCGAAAAACTGTTTTTT,CASRPGAYSEKLFF
TRBJ2-1,.,TRBV6-1,.,TGTGCCAGCAGTTGGGAGGGGGACTGGAACAATGAGCAGTTCTTC,CASSWEGDWNNEQFF
TRBJ2-7,.,TRBV19,once,TGTGCCAGTAGTATAACCGCCGCGACAGGAGTCTCCTACGAGCAGTACTTC,CASSITAATGVSYEQYF
TRBJ1-6,.,TRBV27,.,TGTGCCAGCAGTTTATCGACTACAGGGAAGAATTCACCCCTCCACTTT,CASSLSTTGKNSPLHF
TRBJ1-1,.,TRBV4-1,.,TGCGCCAGCAGCCTCAATGACATAATGAACACTGAAGCTTTCTTT,CASSLNDIMNTEAFF
TRBJ1-2,.,TRBV10-2,few,TGCGCCAGCATGACAGACGCTTATGGCTACACCTTC,CASMTDAYGYTF
TRBJ2-1,.,TRBV9,.,TGTGCCAGCAGCGTTGGCGAACTTAACAATGAGCAGTTCTTC,CASSVGELNNEQFF
TRBJ2-5,.,TRBV7-2,.,TGTGCCAGCAGCCCCCGACAGGTCCAAGAGACCCAGTACTTC,CASSPRQVQETQYF
TRBJ2-2,.,TRBV7-2,few,TGTGCCAGCAGCTTAGTCCTAGACACCGGGGAGCTGTTTTTT,CASSLVLDTGELFF
TRBJ1-2,TRBD1,TRBV4-1,few,TGCGCCAGCAGCCAAGCACCGGGACAGGGGGGAGGCTACACCTTC,CASSQAPGQGGGYTF
TRBJ2-7,.,TRBV7-8,.,TGTGCCAGCAGCTTAAGGACCGACGCCTACGAGCAGTACTTC,CASSLRTDAYEQYF
TRBJ1-1,TRBD1,TRBV6-1,.,TGTGCCAGCAGTGAGACAGGGAAAGTCACTGAAGCTTTCTTT,CASSETGKVTEAFF
TRBJ1-1,.,TRBV7-2,.,TGTGCCAGCAGCTCAACAGGGTATGGGAACACTGAAGCTTTCTTT,CASSSTGYGNTEAFF
TRBJ1-4,TRBD1,TRBV4-3,.,TGCGCCAGCAGCCGGGGACAGGGGGCTCTGGGACGAACTAATGAAAAACTGTTTTTT,CASSRGQGALGRTNEKLFF
TRBJ1-1,.,TRBV6-1,.,TGTGCCAGCAGTGCACAGGGACTCCTTAACACTGAAGCTTTCTTT,CASSAQGLLNTEAFF